This TCR beta chain is from a study of OX40 agonist ivuxolimab in advanced cancers. Whole-study context: Around 40% of patients had received prior checkpoint inhibitor therapy. Partial responses occurred in Three dose-escalation patients, one with hepatocellular carcinoma and two with cutaneous melanoma.

TCRdb's copy holds only in-frame clones and misses some; the assay was immunoSEQ multiplex PCR. The sample holds tens of thousands of clones, 70% to 90% seen once. This CDR3 has 13 amino acids. CDR1 is KGHSH and CDR2 is LQKENI in the germline V gene. Trimming removed 2 bases at V and 4 bases at J, with 9 bases between. Study-wide points: By week 6 at 0.1 to 3.0 mg/kg, blood CD4+ and CD8+ T cells had expanded clonally. The authors also found low normalized T-cell clonal expansion in some nonresponders.

Regarding this clone: The antigen is unknown.

This chain links TRBV18 with TRBJ2-7; the D gene is possibly TRBD1 (5 bases). Sequencing used CD4+ or CD8+ T cells sorted from blood, obtained in a trial of the OX40 agonist ivuxolimab. This clonotype was sampled from an adult with an advanced solid tumor such as melanoma, head and neck, liver or kidney cancer. The CDR3 sequence: CASSPAGFYEQYF. The CDR3 DNA follows: TGTGCCAGCTCACCAGCAGGGTTTTACGAGCAGTACTTC.